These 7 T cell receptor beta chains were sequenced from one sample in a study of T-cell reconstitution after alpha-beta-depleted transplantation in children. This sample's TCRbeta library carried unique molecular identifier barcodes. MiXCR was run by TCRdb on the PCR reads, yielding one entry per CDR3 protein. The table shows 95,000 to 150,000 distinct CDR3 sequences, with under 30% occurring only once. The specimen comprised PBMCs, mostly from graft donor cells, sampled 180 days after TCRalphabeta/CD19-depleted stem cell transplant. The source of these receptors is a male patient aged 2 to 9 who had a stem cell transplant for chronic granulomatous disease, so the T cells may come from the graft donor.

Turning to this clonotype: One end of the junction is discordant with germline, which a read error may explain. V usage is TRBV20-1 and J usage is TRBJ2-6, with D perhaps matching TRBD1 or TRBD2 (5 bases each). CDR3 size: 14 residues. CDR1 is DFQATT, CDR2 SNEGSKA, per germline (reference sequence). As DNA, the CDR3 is TGCAGTGCCGCTTACGGGGCTGGGGCCAACGGCCTGACTTTC. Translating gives CSAAYGAGANGLTF.

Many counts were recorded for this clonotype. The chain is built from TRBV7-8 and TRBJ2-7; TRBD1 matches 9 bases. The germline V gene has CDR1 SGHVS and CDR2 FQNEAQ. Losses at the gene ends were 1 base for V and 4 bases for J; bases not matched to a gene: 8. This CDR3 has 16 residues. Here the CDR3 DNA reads TGTGCCAGCAGCTTAGGGCCTTCGGGACAGGGTTACGAGCAGTACTTC. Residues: CASSLGPSGQGYEQYF.

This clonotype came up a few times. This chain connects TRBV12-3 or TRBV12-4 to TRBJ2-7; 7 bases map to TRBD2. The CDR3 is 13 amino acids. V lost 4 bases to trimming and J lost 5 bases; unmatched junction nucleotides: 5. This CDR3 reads CASSYSGLNEQYF. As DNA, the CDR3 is TGTGCCAGCAGTTATTCGGGACTAAACGAGCAGTACTTC.

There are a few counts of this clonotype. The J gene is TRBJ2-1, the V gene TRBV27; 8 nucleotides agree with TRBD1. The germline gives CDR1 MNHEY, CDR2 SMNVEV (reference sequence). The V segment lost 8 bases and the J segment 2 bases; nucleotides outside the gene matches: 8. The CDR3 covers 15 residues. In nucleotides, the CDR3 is TGTGCCAGCCAAGTCTGGACAGGGACCTACAATGAGCAGTTCTTC. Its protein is CASQVWTGTYNEQFF.

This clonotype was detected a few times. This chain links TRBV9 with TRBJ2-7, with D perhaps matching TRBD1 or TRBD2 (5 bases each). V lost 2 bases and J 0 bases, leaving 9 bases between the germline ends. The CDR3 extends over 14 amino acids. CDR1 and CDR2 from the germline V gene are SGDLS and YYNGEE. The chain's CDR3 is CASSVGRNSYEQYF. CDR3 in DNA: TGTGCCAGCAGCGTGGGACGGAACTCCTACGAGCAGTACTTC.

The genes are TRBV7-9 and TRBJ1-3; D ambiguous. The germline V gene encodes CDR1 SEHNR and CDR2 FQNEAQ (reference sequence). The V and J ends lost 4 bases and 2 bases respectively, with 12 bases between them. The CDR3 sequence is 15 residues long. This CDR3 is CASSSPRPPGNTIYF. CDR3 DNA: TGTGCCAGCAGCTCACCCCGCCCGCCTGGAAACACCATATATTTT.

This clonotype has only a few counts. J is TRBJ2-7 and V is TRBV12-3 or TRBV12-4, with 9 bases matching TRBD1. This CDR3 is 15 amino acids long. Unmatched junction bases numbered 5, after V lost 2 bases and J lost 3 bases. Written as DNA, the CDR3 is TGTGCCAGCAGTTTACGCGGACAGGGGAACTACGAGCAGTACTTC. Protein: CASSLRGQGNYEQYF.